These T cell receptor beta chains were read from a single sample in a study of blood T cell repertoires in COVID-19. The data were produced by immunoSEQ multiplex PCR, yet TCRdb's version contains in-frame clones alone and is incomplete. The sample holds around 240,000 clones, 75% to 85% seen once. The material sequenced was peripheral blood. Source of these receptors: a woman in her forties or fifties with acute or convalescent COVID-19. Both conserved end residues are part of each CDR3. D genes are given only for firm matches. Clone size, where shown, is once, few, many, or a class for clones that have expanded.

j_call clone_size d_call v_call cdr3_aa cdr3_nt
TRBJ1-3 . TRBD1 TRBV2 CASSEPGQGHSGNTIYF TGTGCCAGCAGTGAACCGGGACAGGGACACTCTGGAAACACCATATATTTT
TRBJ2-5 . . TRBV10-2 CASRDLAGRGETQYF TGCGCCAGCAGAGATCTGGCGGGGCGTGGGGAGACCCAGTACTTC
TRBJ2-7 . . TRBV9 CASSGQVNNYEQYF TGTGCCAGCAGCGGACAGGTGAACAACTACGAGCAGTACTTC
TRBJ1-4 once . TRBV18 CASSFGFNEKLFF TGTGCCAGCTCCTTCGGGTTTAATGAAAAACTGTTTTTT
TRBJ1-1 few . TRBV6-5 CASRRAGDGVAFF TGTGCCAGCAGGAGGGCAGGGGATGGGGTCGCTTTCTTT
TRBJ2-7 once . TRBV7-2 CASSLAGVPYEQYF TGTGCCAGCAGCTTAGCGGGAGTCCCCTACGAGCAGTACTTC
TRBJ1-3 . . TRBV5-1 CASSLDYGGRNTIYF TGCGCCAGCAGCTTGGATTATGGGGGCCGAAACACCATATATTTT
TRBJ2-1 . TRBD2 TRBV30 CAWTSGPSSYNEQFF TGTGCCTGGACTAGCGGGCCATCTTCCTACAATGAGCAGTTCTTC
TRBJ2-2 . TRBD1 TRBV7-3 CASSRTGGNTGELFF TGTGCCAGCAGCCGGACAGGGGGGAACACCGGGGAGCTGTTTTTT
TRBJ1-6 few TRBD1 TRBV19 CAGSTGGRNSPLHF TGTGCCGGATCGACAGGGGGCCGTAATTCACCCCTCCACTTT
TRBJ2-7 once TRBD1 TRBV30 CAWRGQGPNEQYF TGTGCCTGGAGGGGACAGGGCCCCAACGAGCAGTACTTC
TRBJ2-7 . TRBD1 TRBV7-6 CASSLGDRGPYEQYF TGTGCCAGCAGCTTAGGGGACAGGGGACCCTACGAGCAGTACTTC
TRBJ2-1 . . TRBV28 CASSLSGKEQFF TGTGCCAGCAGTTTATCCGGGAAAGAGCAGTTCTTC
TRBJ2-3 once . TRBV7-9 CTSSRRDTQYF TGTACCAGCAGCCGGCGGGATACGCAGTATTTT
TRBJ2-1 few . TRBV11-1 CASRWGSPTHNEQFF TGTGCCAGCAGGTGGGGCAGTCCTACTCACAATGAGCAGTTCTTC
TRBJ1-3 . TRBD1 TRBV7-2 CASRRTGAGNTIYF TGTGCCAGCAGAAGGACAGGGGCCGGAAACACCATATATTTT
TRBJ1-3 . . TRBV9 CASSTGTSGSGNTIYF TGTGCCAGCAGCACCGGGACTTCGGGGTCTGGAAACACCATATATTTT
TRBJ2-5 once TRBD2 TRBV19 CASSIITSGAYQETQYF TGTGCCAGTAGTATCATCACCAGCGGGGCCTACCAAGAGACCCAGTACTTC
TRBJ1-1 . . TRBV27 CASGTVGGDTEAFF TGTGCCAGCGGAACCGTGGGCGGGGACACTGAAGCTTTCTTT
TRBJ1-5 . . TRBV20-1 CSASLGPSNQPQHF TGCAGTGCTAGTCTGGGCCCTAGCAATCAGCCCCAGCATTTT
TRBJ2-1 . TRBD2 TRBV24-1 CATSGGLAGTSSYNEQFF TGTGCCACCAGCGGGGGACTAGCGGGGACTAGCTCCTACAATGAGCAGTTCTTC
TRBJ2-5 . . TRBV28 CASSRGMVAPEETQYF TGTGCCAGCAGTCGCGGGATGGTTGCACCCGAAGAGACCCAGTACTTC
TRBJ1-5 . . TRBV28 CASRIQDRTNQPQHF TGTGCCAGCAGGATACAGGACCGAACCAATCAGCCCCAGCATTTT
TRBJ2-1 . TRBD1 TRBV6-6 CASSYSNDRGNEQFF TGTGCCAGCAGTTACTCGAACGACAGGGGCAATGAGCAGTTCTTC
TRBJ2-7 . TRBD1 TRBV28 CASSHQGASPYNYEQYF TGTGCCAGCAGCCATCAGGGGGCGTCGCCCTACAACTACGAGCAGTACTTC
TRBJ1-1 . . TRBV20-1 CSAAENTEAFF TGCAGTGCCGCGGAGAACACTGAAGCTTTCTTT
TRBJ1-1 . TRBD1 TRBV9 CASSVGPGGLNTEAFF TGTGCCAGCAGCGTAGGTCCAGGGGGGTTGAACACTGAAGCTTTCTTT
TRBJ2-1 . . TRBV7-6 CASSLAPLSTGKEQFF TGTGCCAGCAGCTTAGCGCCACTCTCCACGGGGAAAGAGCAGTTCTTC
TRBJ1-5 . . TRBV28 CASCQGSNQPQHF TGTGCCAGCTGCCAGGGTAGCAATCAGCCCCAGCATTTT